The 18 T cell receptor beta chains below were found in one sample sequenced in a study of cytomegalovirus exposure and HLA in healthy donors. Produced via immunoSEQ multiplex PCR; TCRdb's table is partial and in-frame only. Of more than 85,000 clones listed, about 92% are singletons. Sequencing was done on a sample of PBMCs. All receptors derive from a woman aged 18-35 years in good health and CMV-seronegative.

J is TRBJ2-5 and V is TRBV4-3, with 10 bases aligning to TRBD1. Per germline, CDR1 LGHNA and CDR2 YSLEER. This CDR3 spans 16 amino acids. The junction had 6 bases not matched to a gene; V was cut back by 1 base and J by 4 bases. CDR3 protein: CASSQGDRGRGETQYF. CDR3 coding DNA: TGCGCCAGCAGCCAAGGGGACAGGGGAAGGGGAGAGACCCAGTACTTC.

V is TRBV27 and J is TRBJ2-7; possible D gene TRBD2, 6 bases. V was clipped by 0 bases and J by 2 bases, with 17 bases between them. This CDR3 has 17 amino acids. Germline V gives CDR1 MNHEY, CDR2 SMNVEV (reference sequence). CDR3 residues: CASSLSGTLAHTYEQYF. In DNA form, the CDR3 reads TGTGCCAGCAGTTTATCGGGTACTCTAGCGCACACCTACGAGCAGTACTTC.

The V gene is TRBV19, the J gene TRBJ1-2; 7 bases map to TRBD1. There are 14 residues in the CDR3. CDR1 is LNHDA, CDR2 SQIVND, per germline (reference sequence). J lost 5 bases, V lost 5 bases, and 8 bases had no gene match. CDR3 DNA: TGTGCCAGTAGTTTCCAGGGGGTTACGTATGGCTACACCTTC. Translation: CASSFQGVTYGYTF.

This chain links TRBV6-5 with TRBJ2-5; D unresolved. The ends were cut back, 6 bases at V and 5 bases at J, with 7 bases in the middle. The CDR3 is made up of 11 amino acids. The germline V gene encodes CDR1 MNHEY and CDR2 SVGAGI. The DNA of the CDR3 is TGTGCCAGCAGCCCCGGGGAGACCCAGTACTTC. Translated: CASSPGETQYF.

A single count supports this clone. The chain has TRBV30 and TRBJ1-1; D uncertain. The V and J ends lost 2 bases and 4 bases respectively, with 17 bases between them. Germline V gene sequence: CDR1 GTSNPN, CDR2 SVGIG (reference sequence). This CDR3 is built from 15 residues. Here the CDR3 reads CAWSYGGRQATEAFF. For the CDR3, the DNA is TGTGCCTGGAGTTACGGAGGGAGGCAGGCCACTGAAGCTTTCTTT.

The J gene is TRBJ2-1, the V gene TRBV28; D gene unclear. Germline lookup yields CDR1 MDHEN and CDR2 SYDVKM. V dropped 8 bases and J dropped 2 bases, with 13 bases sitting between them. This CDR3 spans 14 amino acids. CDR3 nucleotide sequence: TGTGCCAGCCAGCCCGGCGGAGCCTACAATGAGCAGTTCTTC. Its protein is CASQPGGAYNEQFF.

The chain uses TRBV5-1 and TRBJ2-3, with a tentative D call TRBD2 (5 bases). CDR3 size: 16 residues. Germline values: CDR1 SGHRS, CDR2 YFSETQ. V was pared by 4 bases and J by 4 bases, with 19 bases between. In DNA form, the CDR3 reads TGCGCCAGCAGCCCCTGGCGGCCCCCCGGGGCAGATACGCAGTATTTT. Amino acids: CASSPWRPPGADTQYF.

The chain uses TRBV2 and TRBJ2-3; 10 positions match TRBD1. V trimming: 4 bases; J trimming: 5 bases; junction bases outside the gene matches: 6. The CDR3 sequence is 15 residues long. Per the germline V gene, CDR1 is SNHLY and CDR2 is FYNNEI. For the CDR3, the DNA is TGTGCCAGCAGTGCATCCGGGACAGGGGAAGATACGCAGTATTTT. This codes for CASSASGTGEDTQYF.

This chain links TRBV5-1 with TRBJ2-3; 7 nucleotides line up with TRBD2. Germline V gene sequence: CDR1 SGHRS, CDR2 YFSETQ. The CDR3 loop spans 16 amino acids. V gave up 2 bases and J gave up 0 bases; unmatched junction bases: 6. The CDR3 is CASSFFGAGSTDTQYF. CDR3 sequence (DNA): TGCGCCAGCAGCTTTTTTGGAGCGGGGAGCACAGATACGCAGTATTTT.

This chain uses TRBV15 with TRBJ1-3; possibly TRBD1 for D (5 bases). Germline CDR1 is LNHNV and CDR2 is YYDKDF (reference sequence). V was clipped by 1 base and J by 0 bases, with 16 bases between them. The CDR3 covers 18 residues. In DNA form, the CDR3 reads TGTGCCACCAGCAGAGGCGTAGTGAGGGGACTCTCTGGAAACACCATATATTTT. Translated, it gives CATSRGVVRGLSGNTIYF.

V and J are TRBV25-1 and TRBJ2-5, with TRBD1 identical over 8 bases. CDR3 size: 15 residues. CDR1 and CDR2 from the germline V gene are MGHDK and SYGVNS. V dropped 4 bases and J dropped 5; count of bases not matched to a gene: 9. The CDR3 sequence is CASSAVGTGEETQYF. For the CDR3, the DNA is TGTGCCAGCAGTGCCGTGGGGACAGGAGAGGAGACCCAGTACTTC.

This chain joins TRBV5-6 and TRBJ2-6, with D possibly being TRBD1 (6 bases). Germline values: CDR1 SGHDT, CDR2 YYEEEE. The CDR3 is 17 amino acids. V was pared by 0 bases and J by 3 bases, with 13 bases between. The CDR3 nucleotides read TGTGCCAGCAGCTTGGGGGCAGGGGCGCTTGGGGCCAACGTCCTGACTTTC. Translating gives CASSLGAGALGANVLTF.

The CDR3 protein is CASQTRLANTGELFF. The CDR3 DNA is TGTGCCAGCCAAACCCGACTAGCGAACACCGGGGAGCTGTTTTTT. The genes are TRBV2 and TRBJ2-2; D perhaps matches TRBD2 (6 bases). The ends were cut back, 8 bases at V and 0 bases at J, with 13 bases in the middle. The CDR3 spans 15 residues. The germline CDR1 and CDR2 sequences are SNHLY and FYNNEI.

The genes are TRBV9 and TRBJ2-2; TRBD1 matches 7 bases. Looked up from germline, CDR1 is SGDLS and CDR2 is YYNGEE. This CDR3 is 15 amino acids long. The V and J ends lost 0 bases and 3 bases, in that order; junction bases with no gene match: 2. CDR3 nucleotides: TGTGCCAGCAGCGTAGGGACAGGTCACACCGGGGAGCTGTTTTTT. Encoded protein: CASSVGTGHTGELFF. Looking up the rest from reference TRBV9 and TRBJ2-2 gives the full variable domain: DSGVTQTPKHLITATGQRVTLRCSPRSGDLSVYWYQQSLDQGLQFLIQYYNGEERAKGNILERFSAQQFPDLHSELNLSSLELGDSALYFCASSVGTGHTGELFFGEGSRLTVL.

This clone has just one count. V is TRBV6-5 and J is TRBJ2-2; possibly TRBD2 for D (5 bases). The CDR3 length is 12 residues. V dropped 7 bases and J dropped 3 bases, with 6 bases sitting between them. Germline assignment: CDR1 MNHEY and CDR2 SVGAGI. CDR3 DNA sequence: TGTGCCAGCACGCGGGACACCGGGGAGCTGTTTTTT. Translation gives CASTRDTGELFF.

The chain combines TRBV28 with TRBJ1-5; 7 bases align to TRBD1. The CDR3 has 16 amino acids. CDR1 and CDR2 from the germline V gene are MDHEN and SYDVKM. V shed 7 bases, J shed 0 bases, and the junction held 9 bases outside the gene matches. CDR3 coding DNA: TGTGCCAGCATCGATGAGGGGGCGGATAGCAATCAGCCCCAGCATTTT. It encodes CASIDEGADSNQPQHF.

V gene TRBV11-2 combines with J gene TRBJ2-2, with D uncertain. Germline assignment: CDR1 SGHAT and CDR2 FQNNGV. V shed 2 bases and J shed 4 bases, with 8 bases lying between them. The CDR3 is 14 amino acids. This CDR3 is CASSLISSTGELFF. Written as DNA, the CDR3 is TGTGCCAGCAGCTTAATTTCTAGCACCGGGGAGCTGTTTTTT.

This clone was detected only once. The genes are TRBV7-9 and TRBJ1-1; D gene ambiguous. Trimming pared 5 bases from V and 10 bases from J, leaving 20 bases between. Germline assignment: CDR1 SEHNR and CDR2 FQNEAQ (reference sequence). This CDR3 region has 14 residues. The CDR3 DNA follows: TGTGCCAGCAGCCCAGACGGCAGTTGGCGGGCAGCTTTCTTT. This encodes CASSPDGSWRAAFF. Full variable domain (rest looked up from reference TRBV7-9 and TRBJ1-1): DTGVSQNPRHKITKRGQNVTFRCDPISEHNRLYWYRQTLGQGPEFLTYFQNEAQLEKSRLLSDRFSAERPKGSFSTLEIQRTEQGDSAMYLCASSPDGSWRAAFFGQGTRLTVV.